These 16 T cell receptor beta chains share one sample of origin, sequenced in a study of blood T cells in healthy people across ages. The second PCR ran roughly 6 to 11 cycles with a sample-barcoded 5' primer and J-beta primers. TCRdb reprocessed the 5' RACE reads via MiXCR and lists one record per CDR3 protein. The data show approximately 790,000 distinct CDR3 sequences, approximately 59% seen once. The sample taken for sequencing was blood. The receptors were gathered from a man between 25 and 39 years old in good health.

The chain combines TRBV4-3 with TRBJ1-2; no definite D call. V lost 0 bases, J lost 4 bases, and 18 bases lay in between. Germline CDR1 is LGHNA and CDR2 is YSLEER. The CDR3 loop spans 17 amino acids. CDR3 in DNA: TGCGCCAGCAGCCAAGATGATTTAAGGGTTTCGGGCTATGGCTACACCTTC. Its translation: CASSQDDLRVSGYGYTF.

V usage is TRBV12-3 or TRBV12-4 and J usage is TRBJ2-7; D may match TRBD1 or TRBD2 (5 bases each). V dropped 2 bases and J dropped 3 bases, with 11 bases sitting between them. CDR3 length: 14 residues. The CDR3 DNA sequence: TGTGCCAGCAGTTTACGGGACCGCCGCTACGAGCAGTACTTC. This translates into CASSLRDRRYEQYF.

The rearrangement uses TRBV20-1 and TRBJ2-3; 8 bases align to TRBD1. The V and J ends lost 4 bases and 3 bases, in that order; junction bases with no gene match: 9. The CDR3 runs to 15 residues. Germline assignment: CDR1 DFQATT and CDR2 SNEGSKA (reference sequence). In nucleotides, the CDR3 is TGCAGTGCTAATTCGGACAGGGAACGGACAGATACGCAGTATTTT. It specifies CSANSDRERTDTQYF.

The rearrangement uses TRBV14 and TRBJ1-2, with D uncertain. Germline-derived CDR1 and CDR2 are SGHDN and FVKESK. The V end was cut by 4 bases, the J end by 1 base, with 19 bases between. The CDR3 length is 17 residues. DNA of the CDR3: TGTGCCAGCAGCCCCGGGCCGGGTTTGGAACGTAACTATGGCTACACCTTC. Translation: CASSPGPGLERNYGYTF.

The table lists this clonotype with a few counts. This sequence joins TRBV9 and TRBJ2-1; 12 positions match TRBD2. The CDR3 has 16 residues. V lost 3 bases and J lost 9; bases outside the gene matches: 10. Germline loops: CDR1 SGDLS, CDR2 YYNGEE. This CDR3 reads CASSEPLAGGFSEQFF. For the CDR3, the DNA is TGTGCCAGCAGCGAGCCTCTAGCGGGGGGGTTTAGTGAGCAGTTCTTC.

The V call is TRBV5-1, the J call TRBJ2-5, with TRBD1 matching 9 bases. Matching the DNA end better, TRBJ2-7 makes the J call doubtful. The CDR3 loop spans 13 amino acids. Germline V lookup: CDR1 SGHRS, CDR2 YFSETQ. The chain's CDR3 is CASTMGQGYEQYF. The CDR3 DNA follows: TGCGCCAGCACCATGGGACAGGGCTACGAGCAGTACTTC.

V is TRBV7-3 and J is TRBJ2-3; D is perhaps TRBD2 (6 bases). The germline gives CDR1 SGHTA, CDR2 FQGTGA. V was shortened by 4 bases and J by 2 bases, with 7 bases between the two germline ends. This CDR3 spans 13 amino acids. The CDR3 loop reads CASSSGVTDTQYF. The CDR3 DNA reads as TGTGCCAGCAGCTCGGGGGTCACAGATACGCAGTATTTT.

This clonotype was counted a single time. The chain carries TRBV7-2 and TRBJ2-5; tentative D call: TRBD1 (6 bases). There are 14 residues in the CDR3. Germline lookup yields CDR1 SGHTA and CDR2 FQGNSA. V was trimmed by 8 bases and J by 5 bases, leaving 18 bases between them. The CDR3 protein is CASFAGTSLETQYF. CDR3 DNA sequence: TGTGCCAGCTTCGCCGGGACATCGTTGGAGACCCAGTACTTC. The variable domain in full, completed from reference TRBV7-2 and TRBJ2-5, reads GAGVSQSPSNKVTEKGKDVELRCDPISGHTALYWYRQSLGQGLEFLIYFQGNSAPDKSGLPSDRFSAERTGGSVSTLTIQRTQQEDSAVYLCASFAGTSLETQYFGPGTRLLVL.

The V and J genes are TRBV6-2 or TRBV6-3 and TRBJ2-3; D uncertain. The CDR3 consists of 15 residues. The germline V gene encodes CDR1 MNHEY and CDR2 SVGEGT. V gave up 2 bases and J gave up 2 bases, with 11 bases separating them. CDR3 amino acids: CASSYPGHDTDTQYF. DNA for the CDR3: TGTGCCAGCAGTTACCCGGGCCATGACACAGATACGCAGTATTTT.

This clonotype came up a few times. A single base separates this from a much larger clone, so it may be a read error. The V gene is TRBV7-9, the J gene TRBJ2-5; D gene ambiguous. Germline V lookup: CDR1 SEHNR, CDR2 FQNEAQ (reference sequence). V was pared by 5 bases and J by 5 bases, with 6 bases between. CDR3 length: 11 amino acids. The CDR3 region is CASSPWETQYF. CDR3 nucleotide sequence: TGTGCCAGCAGCCCCTGGGAGACCCAGTACTTC.

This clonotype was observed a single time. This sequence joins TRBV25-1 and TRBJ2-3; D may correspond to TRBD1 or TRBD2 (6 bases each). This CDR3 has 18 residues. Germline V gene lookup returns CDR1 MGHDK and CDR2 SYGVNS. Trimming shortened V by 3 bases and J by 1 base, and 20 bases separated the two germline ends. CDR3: CASSDFEGGGGGTDTQYF. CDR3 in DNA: TGTGCCAGCAGTGACTTTGAGGGAGGAGGGGGTGGCACAGATACGCAGTATTTT.

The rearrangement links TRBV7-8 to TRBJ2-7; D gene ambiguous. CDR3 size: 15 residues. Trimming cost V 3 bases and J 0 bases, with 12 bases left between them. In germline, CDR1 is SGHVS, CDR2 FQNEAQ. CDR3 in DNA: TGTGCCAGCAGCTTTCCCTTCCGGTCCTCCTACGAGCAGTACTTC. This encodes CASSFPFRSSYEQYF.

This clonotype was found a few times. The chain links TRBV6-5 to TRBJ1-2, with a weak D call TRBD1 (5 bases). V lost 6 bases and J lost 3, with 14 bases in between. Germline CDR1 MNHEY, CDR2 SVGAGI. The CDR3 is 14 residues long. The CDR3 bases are TGTGCCAGCAGACCCATAGGGGATGACTATGGCTACACCTTC. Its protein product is CASRPIGDDYGYTF.

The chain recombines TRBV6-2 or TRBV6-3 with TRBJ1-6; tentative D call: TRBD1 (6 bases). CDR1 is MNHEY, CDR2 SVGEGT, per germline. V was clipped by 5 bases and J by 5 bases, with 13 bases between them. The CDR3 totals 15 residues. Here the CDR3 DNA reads TGTGCCAGCAGTGCCGGGACATGGGATAATTCACCCCTCCACTTT. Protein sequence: CASSAGTWDNSPLHF.

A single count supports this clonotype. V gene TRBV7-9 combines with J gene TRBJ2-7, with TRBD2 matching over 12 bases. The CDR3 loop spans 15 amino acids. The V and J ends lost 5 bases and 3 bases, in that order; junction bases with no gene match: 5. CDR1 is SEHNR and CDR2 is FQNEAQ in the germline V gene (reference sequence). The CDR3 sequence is CASSPWTSGVYEQYF. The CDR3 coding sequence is TGTGCCAGCAGCCCATGGACTAGCGGGGTCTACGAGCAGTACTTC.

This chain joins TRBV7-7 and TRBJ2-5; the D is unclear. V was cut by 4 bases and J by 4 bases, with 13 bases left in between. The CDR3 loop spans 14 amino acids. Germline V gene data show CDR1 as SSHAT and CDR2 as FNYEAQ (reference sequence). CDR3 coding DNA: TGTGCCAGCAGCTCCGGGCCCGATGGAGAGACCCAGTACTTC. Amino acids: CASSSGPDGETQYF. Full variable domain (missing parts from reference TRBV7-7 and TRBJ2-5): GAGVSQSPRYKVTKRGQDVTLRCDPISSHATLYWYQQALGQGPEFLTYFNYEAQPDKSGLPSDRFSAERPEGSISTLTIQRTEQRDSAMYRCASSSGPDGETQYFGPGTRLLVL.